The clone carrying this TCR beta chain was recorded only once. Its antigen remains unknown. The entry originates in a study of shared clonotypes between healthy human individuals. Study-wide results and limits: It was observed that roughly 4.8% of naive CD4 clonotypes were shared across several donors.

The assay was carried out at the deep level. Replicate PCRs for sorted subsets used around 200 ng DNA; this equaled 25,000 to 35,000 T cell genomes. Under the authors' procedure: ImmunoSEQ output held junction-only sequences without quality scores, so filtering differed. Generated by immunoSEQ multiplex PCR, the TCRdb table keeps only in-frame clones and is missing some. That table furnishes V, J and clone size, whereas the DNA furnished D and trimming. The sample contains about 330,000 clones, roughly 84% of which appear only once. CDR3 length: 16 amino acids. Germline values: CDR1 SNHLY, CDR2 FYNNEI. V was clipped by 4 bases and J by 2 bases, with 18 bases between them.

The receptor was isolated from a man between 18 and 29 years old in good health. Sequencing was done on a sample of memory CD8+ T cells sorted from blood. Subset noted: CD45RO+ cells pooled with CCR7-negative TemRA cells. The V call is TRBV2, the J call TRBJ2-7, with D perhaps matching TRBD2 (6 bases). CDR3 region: CASSAVRAGATYEQYF. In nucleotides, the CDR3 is TGTGCCAGCAGTGCGGTCCGAGCGGGCGCAACCTACGAGCAGTACTTC.